This TCR beta chain is drawn from a study of shared clonotypes between healthy human individuals. Data came from immunoSEQ multiplex PCR; TCRdb stores just in-frame clones and leaves some out. The sample has 2 million to 2.5 million clones, around 95% seen once. Study findings and constraints: For naive CD4 cells, approximately 4.8% of clonotypes were shared across a few donors. The diversity represented, both genetic and in exposure history, was limited by few donors.

V was pared by 5 bases and J by 1 base, with 17 bases between. Germline-derived CDR1 and CDR2 are SGHDT and YYEEEE. The CDR3 totals 16 residues. As to this clone: Its antigen is not identified.

This rearrangement joins TRBV5-6 to TRBJ2-3; a possible D gene is TRBD2 (6 bases). Sequencing was performed on naive CD4+ T cells sorted from blood. Subset described: CD45RA+ positively selected. This TCR was sampled from a man aged 18 to 30 in good health. This CDR3 reads CASSFRRAGGTDTQYF. In DNA form, the CDR3 reads TGTGCCAGCAGTTTCCGGAGGGCCGGGGGCACAGATACGCAGTATTTT. Full variable domain (remainder filled in from reference TRBV5-6 and TRBJ2-3): DAGVTQSPTHLIKTRGQQVTLRCSPKSGHDTVSWYQQALGQGPQFIFQYYEEEERQRGNFPDRFSGHQFPNYSSELNVNALLLGDSALYLCASSFRRAGGTDTQYFGPGTRLTVL.